This TCR beta chain emerged from a study of cytomegalovirus exposure and HLA in healthy donors. Study-wide results and limits: For cytomegalovirus status, the classifier reportedly gave diagnoses with high specificity and sensitivity. Cytomegalovirus-associated status was assigned to approximately 160 TCR beta chains.

A note on this clone: Antigen unknown.

TCRdb's copy holds only in-frame clones and misses some; the assay was immunoSEQ multiplex PCR. The repertoire has some 60,000 clones, roughly 96% of them found once; the top ten carry approximately 1%. The source material was PBMCs. The sequence was collected from a man aged 18 to 35 in good health and CMV-seronegative.

The CDR3 region is CASRGAQGVETQYF. CDR3 DNA: TGCGCCAGCCGAGGGGCACAGGGTGTGGAGACCCAGTACTTC. The chain is built from TRBV5-1 and TRBJ2-5, with D possibly matching TRBD1 (6 bases). V dropped 7 bases and J dropped 5 bases, with 18 bases sitting between them. The CDR3 runs 14 residues. From germline, CDR1 is SGHRS and CDR2 YFSETQ.